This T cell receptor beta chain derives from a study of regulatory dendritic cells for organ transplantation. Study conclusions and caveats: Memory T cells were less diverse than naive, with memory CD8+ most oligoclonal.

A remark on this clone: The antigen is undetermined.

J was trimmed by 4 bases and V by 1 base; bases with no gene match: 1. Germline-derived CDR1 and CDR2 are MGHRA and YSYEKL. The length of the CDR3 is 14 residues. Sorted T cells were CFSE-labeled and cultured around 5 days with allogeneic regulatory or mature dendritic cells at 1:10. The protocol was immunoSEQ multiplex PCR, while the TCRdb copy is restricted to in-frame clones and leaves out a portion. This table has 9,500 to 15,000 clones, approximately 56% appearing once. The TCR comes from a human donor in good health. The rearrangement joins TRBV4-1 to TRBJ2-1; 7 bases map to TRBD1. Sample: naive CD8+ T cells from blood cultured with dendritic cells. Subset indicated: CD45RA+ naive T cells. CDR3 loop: CASSQGGQYNEQFF. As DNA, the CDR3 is TGCGCCAGCAGCCAAGGGGGACAGTACAATGAGCAGTTCTTC.